A selection of T cell receptor beta chains follows, all from one sample in a study of OX40 agonist ivuxolimab in advanced cancers. The assay was immunoSEQ multiplex PCR, and TCRdb's table has in-frame clones only and misses some. The repertoire holds some 60,000 clones, with about 85% as singletons. The sample consisted of CD4+ or CD8+ T cells sorted from blood, taken in a trial of the OX40 agonist ivuxolimab. The origin of the receptors is an adult with an advanced solid tumor such as melanoma, head and neck, liver or kidney cancer. Each CDR3 is given with its conserved first and last residue. Each record gives: J gene, V gene, D gene, CDR3 length, clone size, CDR3 protein, CDR3 DNA. The D gene is left open where the match is weak. The size field is filled for only some rows; it gives once, few, many or a size class.

>TRBJ2-2|TRBV9|NA|13|NA
CASSVDFPGELFF
TGTGCCAGCAGCGTAGACTTCCCCGGGGAGCTGTTTTTT
>TRBJ2-1|TRBV9|NA|12|few
CASGMAYNEQFF
TGTGCCAGTGGGATGGCCTACAATGAGCAGTTCTTC
>TRBJ2-2|TRBV9|NA|16|few
CASSVGRSGRTGELFF
TGTGCCAGCAGCGTAGGTCGGTCAGGGCGAACCGGGGAGCTGTTTTTT
>TRBJ2-3|TRBV11-3|TRBD2|14|NA
CASSSRSGSDTQYF
TGTGCCAGCAGCTCCCGTAGCGGGTCAGATACGCAGTATTTT
>TRBJ2-7|TRBV18|TRBD1|14|NA
CASSPLQGPYEQYF
TGTGCCAGCTCACCATTACAGGGGCCCTACGAGCAGTACTTC
>TRBJ1-2|TRBV6-5|NA|13|NA
CASRPSDLYGYTF
TGTGCCAGCAGGCCCTCAGACCTCTATGGCTACACCTTC
>TRBJ1-2|TRBV5-1|NA|16|NA
CASSFRVQSSNYGYTF
TGCGCCAGCAGCTTCAGGGTACAGTCTTCTAACTATGGCTACACCTTC
>TRBJ2-1|TRBV5-1|NA|15|NA
CASSSGLSRGTEQFF
TGCGCCAGCAGCTCGGGGTTAAGTCGGGGAACTGAGCAGTTCTTC
>TRBJ2-3|TRBV5-1|NA|15|NA
CASSLSRPAEDTQYF
TGCGCCAGCAGCTTGAGTAGGCCCGCGGAAGATACGCAGTATTTT
>TRBJ1-5|TRBV4-1|NA|16|NA
CASSQGAAYSNQPQHF
TGCGCCAGCAGCCAAGGCGCCGCGTATAGCAATCAGCCCCAGCATTTT
>TRBJ2-3|TRBV7-3|NA|11|NA
CASSRGDTQYF
TGTGCCAGCAGCCGGGGGGATACGCAGTATTTT
>TRBJ2-1|TRBV5-6|NA|14|few
CASSLGQVRDEQFF
TGTGCCAGCAGCTTGGGGCAGGTCCGGGATGAGCAGTTCTTC
>TRBJ1-4|TRBV29-1|TRBD1|15|NA
CSVTGQGDVEEKLFF
TGCAGCGTTACTGGACAGGGGGATGTAGAAGAAAAACTGTTTTTT
>TRBJ2-6|TRBV18|NA|18|NA
CASSHANRRGAGANVLTF
TGTGCCAGCTCACACGCTAATCGCAGGGGGGCTGGGGCCAACGTCCTGACTTTC
>TRBJ2-3|TRBV5-4|NA|14|NA
CASSFRTDADTQYF
TGTGCCAGCAGCTTTAGGACTGATGCGGATACGCAGTATTTT
>TRBJ1-2|TRBV7-6|NA|10|once
CASSLTGYTF
TGTGCCAGCAGCTTAACCGGCTACACCTTC
>TRBJ2-2|TRBV6-5|NA|14|once
CASSYLPGTGELFF
TGTGCCAGCAGTTACTTACCAGGCACCGGGGAGCTGTTTTTT
>TRBJ1-1|TRBV30|TRBD1|13|few
CAWTGTANTEAFF
TGTGCCTGGACCGGGACAGCTAACACTGAAGCTTTCTTT
>TRBJ1-1|TRBV27|TRBD1|14|NA
CASSLQGRGTEAFF
TGTGCCAGCAGCCTACAGGGGCGCGGCACTGAAGCTTTCTTT
>TRBJ2-2|TRBV7-2|TRBD2|15|NA
CASSSGLAGAGELFF
TGTGCCAGCAGCTCCGGACTAGCGGGGGCCGGGGAGCTGTTTTTT
>TRBJ1-5|TRBV14|NA|11|once
CASSPCQPQHF
TGTGCCAGCAGCCCTTGTCAGCCCCAGCATTTT
>TRBJ1-5|TRBV5-6|NA|15|NA
CASSPSDRSNQPQHF
TGTGCCAGCAGCCCATCGGACAGAAGCAATCAGCCCCAGCATTTT
>TRBJ1-5|TRBV7-2|NA|13|NA
CASSADFNQPQHF
TGTGCCAGCAGCGCGGACTTCAATCAGCCCCAGCATTTT
>TRBJ1-6|TRBV5-1|NA|15|NA
CASSPDSLPNSPLHF
TGCGCCAGCAGCCCGGACAGTTTGCCTAATTCACCCCTCCACTTT
>TRBJ1-2|TRBV18|TRBD1|12|NA
CASSRDSAGYTF
TGTGCCAGCTCAAGGGACAGCGCCGGCTACACCTTC
>TRBJ1-1|TRBV7-9|NA|14|NA
CASSLALVETEAFF
TGTGCCAGCAGCTTAGCGCTCGTGGAGACTGAAGCTTTCTTT
>TRBJ1-1|TRBV11-1|TRBD1|14|NA
CASSLRTGSTEAFF
TGTGCCAGCAGCTTGAGGACAGGGAGCACTGAAGCTTTCTTT
>TRBJ1-4|TRBV9|TRBD1|15|NA
CASSATGEGGEKLFF
TGTGCCAGCAGCGCTACAGGGGAAGGGGGTGAAAAACTGTTTTTT
>TRBJ2-2|TRBV30|NA|13|NA
CAWSVRIPGELFF
TGTGCCTGGAGTGTAAGGATCCCCGGGGAGCTGTTTTTT
>TRBJ1-5|TRBV7-8|NA|15|once
CASSLVSTSNQPQHF
TGTGCCAGCAGCTTAGTATCAACAAGCAATCAGCCCCAGCATTTT
>TRBJ1-1|TRBV28|NA|15|NA
CASSPAGLRNTEAFF
TGTGCCAGCAGTCCAGCGGGGTTAAGGAACACTGAAGCTTTCTTT
>TRBJ2-5|TRBV6-5|NA|14|NA
CASSWTGASETQYF
TGTGCCAGCAGCTGGACGGGGGCTTCAGAGACCCAGTACTTC
>TRBJ2-7|TRBV30|TRBD1|18|few
CAWSGNPGQGWGPYEQYF
TGTGCCTGGAGTGGTAACCCGGGACAGGGGTGGGGCCCCTACGAGCAGTACTTC
>TRBJ1-5|TRBV28|NA|16|NA
CASSPLSPRGNQPQHF
TGTGCCAGCAGTCCTTTGTCGCCCAGGGGCAATCAGCCCCAGCATTTT
>TRBJ1-5|TRBV7-2|NA|15|NA
CASSLGGGLDQPQHF
TGTGCCAGCAGCTTAGGCGGGGGTTTGGATCAGCCCCAGCATTTT
>TRBJ1-5|TRBV6-1|TRBD1|15|once
CASSDAGGAGQPQHF
TGTGCCAGCAGTGACGCAGGGGGCGCAGGTCAGCCCCAGCATTTT
>TRBJ2-3|TRBV4-3|NA|15|NA
CASSQETASTDTQYF
TGCGCCAGCAGCCAAGAGACAGCTAGCACAGATACGCAGTATTTT
>TRBJ2-5|TRBV7-9|NA|14|NA
CASSLGPGEETQYF
TGTGCCAGCAGCTTAGGTCCAGGGGAAGAGACCCAGTACTTC
>TRBJ1-1|TRBV7-9|NA|15|NA
CASSLRWGYREGAFF
TGTGCCAGCAGCTTAAGGTGGGGCTACAGGGAAGGAGCTTTCTTT
>TRBJ2-3|TRBV27|NA|15|NA
CASNKALWGTDTQYF
TGTGCCAGCAACAAAGCCCTTTGGGGCACAGATACGCAGTATTTT
>TRBJ2-2|TRBV5-1|TRBD1|15|NA
CASSVGTVNTGELFF
TGCGCCAGCAGCGTCGGGACAGTTAACACCGGGGAGCTGTTTTTT
>TRBJ2-3|TRBV5-4|NA|15|once
CASSPQTSYADTQYF
TGTGCCAGCAGCCCTCAGACTAGTTACGCAGATACGCAGTATTTT
>TRBJ1-4|TRBV6-5|NA|14|NA
CASRQGAANEKLFF
TGTGCCAGCAGACAAGGGGCGGCGAATGAAAAACTGTTTTTT
>TRBJ2-7|TRBV6-1|NA|16|NA
CASSGLSRGLSYEQYF
TGTGCCAGCAGTGGCCTTTCGAGGGGCCTTTCCTACGAGCAGTACTTC
>TRBJ2-3|TRBV19|NA|15|once
CASSMGRGSTDTQYF
TGTGCCAGTAGTATGGGGCGGGGAAGCACAGATACGCAGTATTTT
>TRBJ1-2|TRBV28|NA|12|NA
CASSSGPYGYTF
TGTGCCAGCAGTTCGGGACCCTATGGCTACACCTTC
>TRBJ2-3|TRBV6-1|TRBD1|14|NA
CASSARGRTDTQYF
TGTGCCAGCAGTGCCAGGGGGCGCACAGATACGCAGTATTTT
>TRBJ2-7|TRBV5-4|NA|14|NA
CASSPPGLSYEQYF
TGTGCCAGCAGCCCTCCAGGGCTCTCCTACGAGCAGTACTTC
>TRBJ2-3|TRBV6-5|TRBD2|12|NA
CASSYPRGAQYF
TGTGCCAGCAGTTACCCGCGGGGGGCGCAGTATTTT
>TRBJ1-1|TRBV19|NA|13|NA
CASRDQPGTEAFF
TGTGCCAGTAGAGACCAACCTGGGACTGAAGCTTTCTTT
>TRBJ1-1|TRBV27|NA|15|NA
CASSGAGTINTEAFF
TGTGCCAGCAGTGGCGCCGGGACAATCAACACTGAAGCTTTCTTT
>TRBJ1-2|TRBV19|NA|14|NA
CASSITSGDYGYTF
TGTGCCAGTAGTATCACTTCAGGGGACTATGGCTACACCTTC
>TRBJ1-2|TRBV5-1|NA|14|NA
CASSWGWGNYGYTF
TGCGCCAGCAGCTGGGGTTGGGGAAACTATGGCTACACCTTC
>TRBJ2-3|TRBV7-6|TRBD2|13|NA
CASSRGGQDTQYF
TGTGCCAGCAGTCGGGGGGGCCAAGATACGCAGTATTTT